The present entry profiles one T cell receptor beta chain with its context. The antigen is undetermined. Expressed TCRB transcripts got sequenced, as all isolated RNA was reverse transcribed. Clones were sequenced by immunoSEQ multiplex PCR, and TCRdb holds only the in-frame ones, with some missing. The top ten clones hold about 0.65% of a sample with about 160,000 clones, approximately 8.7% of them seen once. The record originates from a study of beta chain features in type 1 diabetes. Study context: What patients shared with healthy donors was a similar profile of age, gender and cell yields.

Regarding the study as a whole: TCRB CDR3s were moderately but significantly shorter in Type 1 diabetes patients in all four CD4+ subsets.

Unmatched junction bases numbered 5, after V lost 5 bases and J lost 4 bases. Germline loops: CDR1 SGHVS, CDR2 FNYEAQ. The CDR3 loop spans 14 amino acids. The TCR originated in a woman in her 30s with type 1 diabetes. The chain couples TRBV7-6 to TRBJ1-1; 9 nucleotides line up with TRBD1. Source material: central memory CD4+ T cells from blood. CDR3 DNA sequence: TGTGCCAGCAGCCCACAGGGGGCGAGCACTGAAGCTTTCTTT. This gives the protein CASSPQGASTEAFF.